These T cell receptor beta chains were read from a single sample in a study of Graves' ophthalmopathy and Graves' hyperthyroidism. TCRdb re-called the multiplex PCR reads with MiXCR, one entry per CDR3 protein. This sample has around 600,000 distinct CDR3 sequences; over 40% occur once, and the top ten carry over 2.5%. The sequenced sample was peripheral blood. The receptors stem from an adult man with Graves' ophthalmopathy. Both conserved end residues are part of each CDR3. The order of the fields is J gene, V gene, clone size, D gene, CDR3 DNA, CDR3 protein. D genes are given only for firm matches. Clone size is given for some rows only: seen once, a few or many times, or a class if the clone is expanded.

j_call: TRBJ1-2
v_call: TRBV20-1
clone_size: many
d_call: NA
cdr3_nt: TGCAGTGCTAGAGATCCGGAAAGTGGCTACACCTTC
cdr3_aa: CSARDPESGYTF

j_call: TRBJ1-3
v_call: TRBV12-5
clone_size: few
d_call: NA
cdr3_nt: TGTGCTAGTGGTTCTGGCAGGGAGCACGGAATCTCTGGAAACACCATATATTTT
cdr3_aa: CASGSGREHGISGNTIYF

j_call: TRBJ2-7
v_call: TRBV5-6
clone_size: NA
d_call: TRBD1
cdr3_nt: TGTGCCTGGAGTTCAGGGGGTTCCTACGAGCAGTACTTC
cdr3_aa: CAWSSGGSYEQYF

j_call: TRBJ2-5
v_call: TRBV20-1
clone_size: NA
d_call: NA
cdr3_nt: TGCAGTGCTAGAGATCTGGGGCAGGCCCAGTACTTC
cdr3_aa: CSARDLGQAQYF

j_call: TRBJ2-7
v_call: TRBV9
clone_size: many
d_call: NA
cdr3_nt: TGTGCCAGCAGTCCACCAATGGGACCCGCCGGCGAGCAGTACTTC
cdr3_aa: CASSPPMGPAGEQYF

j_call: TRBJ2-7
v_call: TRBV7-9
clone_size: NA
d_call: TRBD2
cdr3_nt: TGTGCCAGCAGCACCCCGGGAGGGCCCTCCTACGAGCAGTACTTC
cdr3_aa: CASSTPGGPSYEQYF

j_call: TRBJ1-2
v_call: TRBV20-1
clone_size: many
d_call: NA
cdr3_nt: TGCAGTGCATCAAGGGGTGATGGCTACACCTTC
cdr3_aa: CSASRGDGYTF

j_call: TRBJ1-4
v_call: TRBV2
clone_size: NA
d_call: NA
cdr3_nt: TGTGCCAGCAGTGACGAGGAAAAACTGTTTTTT
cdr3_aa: CASSDEEKLFF

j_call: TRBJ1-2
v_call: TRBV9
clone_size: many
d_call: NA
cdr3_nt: TGTGCCAGCAGAGATACAGCGGAGGTGGATGGCTACACCTTC
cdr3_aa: CASRDTAEVDGYTF

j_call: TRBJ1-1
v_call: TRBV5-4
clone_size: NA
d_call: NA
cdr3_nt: TGTGCCAGCAGTCACACTTTGAGGGCCGACACTGAAGCTTTCTTT
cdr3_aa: CASSHTLRADTEAFF

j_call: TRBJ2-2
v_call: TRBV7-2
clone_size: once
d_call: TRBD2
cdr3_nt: TGTGCCAGCAGCTTAGTTAGCGGGAGCGTCGGGGAGCTGTTTTTT
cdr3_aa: CASSLVSGSVGELFF

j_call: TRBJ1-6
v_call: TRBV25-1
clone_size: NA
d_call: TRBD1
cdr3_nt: TGTGCCAGCAGTGAATACCAGGGGGCGAGGAATTCACCCCTCCACTTT
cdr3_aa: CASSEYQGARNSPLHF

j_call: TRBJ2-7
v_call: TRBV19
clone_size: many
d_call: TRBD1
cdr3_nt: TGTGCCAGTAGTATTGGGACAGAGGCCTACGAGCAGTACTTC
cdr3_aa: CASSIGTEAYEQYF

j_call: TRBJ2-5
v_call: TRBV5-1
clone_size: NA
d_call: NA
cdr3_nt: TGCGCCAGCAGCCCGTACGACAGGCGGAGGGCGACCCAGTACTTC
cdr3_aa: CASSPYDRRRATQYF

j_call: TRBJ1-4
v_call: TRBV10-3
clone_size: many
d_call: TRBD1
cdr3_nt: TGTGCCATCAGTGATGTCAGGGACAGGGGGCAGAATGAAAAACTGTTTTTT
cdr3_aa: CAISDVRDRGQNEKLFF

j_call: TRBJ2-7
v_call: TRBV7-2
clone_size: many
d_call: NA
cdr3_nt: TGTGCCAGCAGCTTAGGGCAAAGGACGGGTTCTCAGCAGTACTTC
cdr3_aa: CASSLGQRTGSQQYF

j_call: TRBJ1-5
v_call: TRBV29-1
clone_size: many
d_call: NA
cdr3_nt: TGCAGCGTTAGGCAGGATAGCAATCAGCCCCAGCATTTT
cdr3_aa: CSVRQDSNQPQHF

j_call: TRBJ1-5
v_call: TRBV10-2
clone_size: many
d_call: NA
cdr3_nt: TGCGCCAGCAGTGTTGACTATAGGCAGCCCCAGCATTTT
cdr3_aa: CASSVDYRQPQHF

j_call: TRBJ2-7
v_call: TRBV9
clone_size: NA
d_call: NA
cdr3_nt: TGTGCCAGCAGCCTTGGGCGGGCAGGGGCCTACGAGCAGTGCTTC
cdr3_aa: CASSLGRAGAYEQCF

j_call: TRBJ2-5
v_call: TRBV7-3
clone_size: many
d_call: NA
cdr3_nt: TGTGCCAGCAGCTTTTCCCTAGGAGAGACCCAGTACTTC
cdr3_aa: CASSFSLGETQYF

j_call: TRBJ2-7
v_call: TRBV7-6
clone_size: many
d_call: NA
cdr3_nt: TGTGCCAGCAGCAACATTCTAGCAGTTCCCTCCTACGAGCAGTACTTC
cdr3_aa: CASSNILAVPSYEQYF

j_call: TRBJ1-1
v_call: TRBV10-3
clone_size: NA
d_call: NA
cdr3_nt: TGTGCCATCAGTGGGACTAGCAACACTGAAGCTTTCTTT
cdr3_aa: CAISGTSNTEAFF

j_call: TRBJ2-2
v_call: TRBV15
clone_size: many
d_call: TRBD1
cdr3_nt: TGTGCCACCAGCAGAACGGGACAGAACGGGGAGCTGTTTTTT
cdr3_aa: CATSRTGQNGELFF

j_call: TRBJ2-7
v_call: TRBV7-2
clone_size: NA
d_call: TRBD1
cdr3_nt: TGTGCCAGCAGCTTATCGGCTGGGACAGGGGACGAGCAGTACTTC
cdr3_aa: CASSLSAGTGDEQYF

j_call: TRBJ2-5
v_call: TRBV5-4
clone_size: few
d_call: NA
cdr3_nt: TGTGCCAGCAGCCCCCGGACTTTAATGGAAGAGACCCAGTACTTC
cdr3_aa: CASSPRTLMEETQYF

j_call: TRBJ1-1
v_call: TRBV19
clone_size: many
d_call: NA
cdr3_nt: TGTGCCAGTAGTATATCGGCCCTCGGGACTGAAGCTTTCTTT
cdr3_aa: CASSISALGTEAFF

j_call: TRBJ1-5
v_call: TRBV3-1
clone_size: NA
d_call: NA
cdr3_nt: TGTGCCAGCAGCCAAGATACCGTAAGCAATCAGCCCCAGCATTTT
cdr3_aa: CASSQDTVSNQPQHF

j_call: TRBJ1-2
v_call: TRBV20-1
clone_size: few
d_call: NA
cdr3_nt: TGCAGTGCTCCGCCGCCCGACAGTCCTAGGGTGGGGTATGGCTACACCTTC
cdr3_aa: CSAPPPDSPRVGYGYTF

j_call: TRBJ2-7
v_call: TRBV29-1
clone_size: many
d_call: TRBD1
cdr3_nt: TGCAGCGTTGAGGTGACAGGGAGCTCCTACGAGCAGTACTTC
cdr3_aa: CSVEVTGSSYEQYF

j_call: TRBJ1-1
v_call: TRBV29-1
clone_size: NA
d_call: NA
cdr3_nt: TGCAGCGTGACGGCAACGGACACTGAAGCTTTCTTT
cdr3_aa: CSVTATDTEAFF

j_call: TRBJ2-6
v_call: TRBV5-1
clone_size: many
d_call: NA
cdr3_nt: TGCGCCAGCAGCTCGTATATCTCTGGGGCCAACGTCCTGACTTTC
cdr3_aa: CASSSYISGANVLTF

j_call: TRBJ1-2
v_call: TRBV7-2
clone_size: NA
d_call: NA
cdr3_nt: TGTGCCAGCAGCTCCCCCACAGGGTACTATGGCTACACCTTC
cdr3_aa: CASSSPTGYYGYTF

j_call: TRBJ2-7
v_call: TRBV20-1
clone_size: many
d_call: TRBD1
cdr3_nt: TGCAGTGCCGCCAGGACAGGCGGGGAGCAGTACTTC
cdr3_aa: CSAARTGGEQYF

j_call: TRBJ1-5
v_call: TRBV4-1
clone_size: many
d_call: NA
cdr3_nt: TGCGCCAGCAGCCAAGGAGTTCAACAAAATCAGCCCCAGCATTTT
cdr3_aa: CASSQGVQQNQPQHF

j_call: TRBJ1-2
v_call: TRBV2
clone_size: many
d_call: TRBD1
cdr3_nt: TGTGCCAGCAACGACAGGGGCTATGGCTACACCTTC
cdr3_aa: CASNDRGYGYTF

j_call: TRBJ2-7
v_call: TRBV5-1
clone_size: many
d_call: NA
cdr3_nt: TGCGCCAGCAGCCCGCAAGGCACCTACGAGCAGTACTTC
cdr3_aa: CASSPQGTYEQYF

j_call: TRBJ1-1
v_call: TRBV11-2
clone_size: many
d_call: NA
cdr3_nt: TGTGCCAGCAGCTTAGACGGCGGTTATAGGGCTTTCTTT
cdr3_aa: CASSLDGGYRAFF

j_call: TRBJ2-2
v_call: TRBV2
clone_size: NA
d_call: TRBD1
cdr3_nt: TGTGCCAGCAGTAAAACAGGGGGCGGGGAGCTGTTTTTT
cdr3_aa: CASSKTGGGELFF

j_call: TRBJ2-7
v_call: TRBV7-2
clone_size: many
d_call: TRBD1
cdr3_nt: TGTGCCAGCAGCTCGCGGGGACAGGCGGGACACGAGCAGTACTTC
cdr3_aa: CASSSRGQAGHEQYF

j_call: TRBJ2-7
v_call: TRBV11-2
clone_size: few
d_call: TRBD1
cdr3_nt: TGTGCCAGCAGCTCGACAGGGGTCGTACTCCCCTCCTACGAGCAGTACTTC
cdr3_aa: CASSSTGVVLPSYEQYF

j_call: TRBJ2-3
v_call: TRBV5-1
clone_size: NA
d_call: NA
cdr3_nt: TGCGCCAGCACCACAGGGACAGATACGCAGTATTTT
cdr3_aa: CASTTGTDTQYF

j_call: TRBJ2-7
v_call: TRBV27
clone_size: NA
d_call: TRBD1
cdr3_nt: TGTGCCAGCAGGCCGGGACAGGGAATAATGCAGTACTTC
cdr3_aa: CASRPGQGIMQYF

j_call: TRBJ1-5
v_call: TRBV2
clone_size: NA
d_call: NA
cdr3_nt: TGTGCCAGCAGTACTCAACCAGGGGCGAGCAATCAGCCCCAGCATTTT
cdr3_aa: CASSTQPGASNQPQHF

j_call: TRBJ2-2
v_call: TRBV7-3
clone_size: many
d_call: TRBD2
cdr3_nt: TGTGCCAGCAGCTTATCGTACGCTAGCGGGAGTAATAGCGGGGAGCTGTTTTTT
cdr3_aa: CASSLSYASGSNSGELFF

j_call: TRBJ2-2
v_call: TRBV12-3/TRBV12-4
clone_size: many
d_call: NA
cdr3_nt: TGTGCCAGCGGGACGGTGAACACCGGGGAGCTGTTTTTT
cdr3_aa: CASGTVNTGELFF

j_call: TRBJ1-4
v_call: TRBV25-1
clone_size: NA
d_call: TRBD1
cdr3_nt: TGTGCCAGCCTAAGCTCTGGGACAGGGGTATCTAATGAAAAACTGTTTTTT
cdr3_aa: CASLSSGTGVSNEKLFF

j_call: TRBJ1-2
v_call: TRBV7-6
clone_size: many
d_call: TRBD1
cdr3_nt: TGTGCCAGCAGCCGGAATACAGGGGGCGATGGCTACACCTTC
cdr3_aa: CASSRNTGGDGYTF

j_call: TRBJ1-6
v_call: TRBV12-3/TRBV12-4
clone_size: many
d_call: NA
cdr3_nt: TGTGCCAGCAGTTTGCGCAGGGATAATTCACCCCTCCACTTT
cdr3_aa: CASSLRRDNSPLHF

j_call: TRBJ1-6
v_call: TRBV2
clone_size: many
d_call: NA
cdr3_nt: TGTGCCAGCAGTGAACAGGGTCCACCCCTCCACTTT
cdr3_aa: CASSEQGPPLHF

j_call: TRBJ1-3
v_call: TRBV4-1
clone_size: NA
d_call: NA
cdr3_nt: TGCGCCAGCAGCCAATTGGACGGAAACACCATATATTTT
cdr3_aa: CASSQLDGNTIYF

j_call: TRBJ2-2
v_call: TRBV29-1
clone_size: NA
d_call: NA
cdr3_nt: TGCAGCGTTGAAGATCGGGCCCGGGGACCCGGGGAGCTGTTTTTT
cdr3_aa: CSVEDRARGPGELFF

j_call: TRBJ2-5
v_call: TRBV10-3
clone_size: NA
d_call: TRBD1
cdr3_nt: TGTGCCATCAGTGGCGGGACAGGGCATGTTGGCGAGCGGGATACCCAGTACTTC
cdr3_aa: CAISGGTGHVGERDTQYF

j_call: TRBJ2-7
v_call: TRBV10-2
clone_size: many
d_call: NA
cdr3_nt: TGCGCCAGCAGTGAGTCCCCATACTCCTACGAGCAGTACTTC
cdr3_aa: CASSESPYSYEQYF

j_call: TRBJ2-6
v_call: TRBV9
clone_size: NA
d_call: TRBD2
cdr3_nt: TGTGCCAGCAGCGTCTCCGGGACTAGCGCCAACGTCCTGACTTTC
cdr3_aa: CASSVSGTSANVLTF

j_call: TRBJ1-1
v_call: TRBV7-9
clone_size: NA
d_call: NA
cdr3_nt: TGTGCCAGCAGCCCCCCCCGGGGGGAGGGGAAAGCTTTCTTT
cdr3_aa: CASSPPRGEGKAFF

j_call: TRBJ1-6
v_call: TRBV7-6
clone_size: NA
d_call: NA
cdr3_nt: TGTGCCAGCAGCTCGACAGGCGTTCGGTCACCCCTCCACTTT
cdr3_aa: CASSSTGVRSPLHF

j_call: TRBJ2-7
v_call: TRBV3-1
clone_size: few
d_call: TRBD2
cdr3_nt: TGTGCCAGCAGCCAGGGACTAGCAGACCTTAGCGAGCAGTACTTC
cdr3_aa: CASSQGLADLSEQYF